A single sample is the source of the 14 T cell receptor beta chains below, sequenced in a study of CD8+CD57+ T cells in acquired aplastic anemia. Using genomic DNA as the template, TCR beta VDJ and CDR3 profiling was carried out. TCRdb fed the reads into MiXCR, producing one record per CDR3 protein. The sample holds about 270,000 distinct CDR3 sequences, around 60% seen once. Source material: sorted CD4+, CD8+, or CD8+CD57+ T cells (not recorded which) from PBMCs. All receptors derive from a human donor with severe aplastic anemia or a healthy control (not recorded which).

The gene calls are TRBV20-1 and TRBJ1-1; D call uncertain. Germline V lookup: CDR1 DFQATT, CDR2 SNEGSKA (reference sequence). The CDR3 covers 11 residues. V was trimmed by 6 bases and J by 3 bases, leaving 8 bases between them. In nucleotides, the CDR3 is TGCAGTGCCCCTCGGGACACTGAAGCTTTCTTT. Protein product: CSAPRDTEAFF.

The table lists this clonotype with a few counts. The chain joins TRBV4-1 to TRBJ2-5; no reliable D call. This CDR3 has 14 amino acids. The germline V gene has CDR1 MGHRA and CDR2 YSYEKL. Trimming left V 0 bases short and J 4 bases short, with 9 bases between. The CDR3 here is CASSQERQGETQYF. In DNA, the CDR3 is TGCGCCAGCAGCCAAGAAAGGCAAGGAGAGACCCAGTACTTC.

For the CDR3, the DNA is TGTGCCAGCAGTGCACAACGAGGGGGGGGAGCTAACTATGGCTACACCTTC. Translated: CASSAQRGGGANYGYTF. This sequence joins TRBV25-1 and TRBJ1-2, with a possible D match to TRBD1 (6 bases). The CDR3 is made up of 17 amino acids. The V and J ends lost 4 bases and 0 bases respectively, with 18 bases between them. CDR1 is MGHDK and CDR2 is SYGVNS in the germline V gene.

This chain's CDR3 is CASSTQGQEFGAFF. The CDR3 region has the DNA TGTGCCAGTAGTACACAGGGGCAGGAGTTCGGAGCTTTCTTT. V and J are TRBV19 and TRBJ1-1, with TRBD1 identical over 7 bases. The CDR3 length is 14 residues. Germline-derived CDR1 and CDR2 are LNHDA and SQIVND (reference sequence). J lost 10 bases, V lost 4 bases, and 12 bases had no gene match.

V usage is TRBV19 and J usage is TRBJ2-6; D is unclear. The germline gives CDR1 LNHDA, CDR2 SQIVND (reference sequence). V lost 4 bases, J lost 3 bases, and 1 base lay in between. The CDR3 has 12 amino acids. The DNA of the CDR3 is TGTGCCAGTAGTAATGGGGCCAACGTCCTGACTTTC. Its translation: CASSNGANVLTF.

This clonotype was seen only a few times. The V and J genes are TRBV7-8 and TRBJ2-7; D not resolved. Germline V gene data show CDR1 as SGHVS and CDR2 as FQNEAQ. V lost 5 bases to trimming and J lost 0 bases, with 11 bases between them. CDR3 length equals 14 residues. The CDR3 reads CASSPSTVSYEQYF. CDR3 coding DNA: TGTGCCAGCAGCCCTAGTACAGTCTCCTACGAGCAGTACTTC.

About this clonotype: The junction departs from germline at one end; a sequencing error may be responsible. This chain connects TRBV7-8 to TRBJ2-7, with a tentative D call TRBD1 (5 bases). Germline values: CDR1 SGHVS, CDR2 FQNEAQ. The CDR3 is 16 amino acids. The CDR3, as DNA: TGTGCCAGCAGCTTAGCGCAGGGCCGTCCCTCCAACGAGCAGTACTTC. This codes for CASSLAQGRPSNEQYF.

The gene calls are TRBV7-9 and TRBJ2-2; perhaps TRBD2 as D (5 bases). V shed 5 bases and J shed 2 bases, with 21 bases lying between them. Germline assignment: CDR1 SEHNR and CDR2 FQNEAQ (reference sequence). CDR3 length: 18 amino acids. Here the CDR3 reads CASSPLAPGSGNTGELFF. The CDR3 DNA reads TGTGCCAGCAGCCCCCTAGCCCCCGGCTCTGGAAACACCGGGGAGCTGTTTTTT.

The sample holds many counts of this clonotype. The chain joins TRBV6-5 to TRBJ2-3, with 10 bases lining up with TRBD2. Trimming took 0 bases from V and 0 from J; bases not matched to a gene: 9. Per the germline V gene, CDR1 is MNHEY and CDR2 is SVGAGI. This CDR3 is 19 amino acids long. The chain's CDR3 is CASSYSRLAGATSTDTQYF. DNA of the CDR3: TGTGCCAGCAGTTACTCGAGACTAGCGGGTGCAACTAGCACAGATACGCAGTATTTT.

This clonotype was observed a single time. The CDR3 protein is CASSDGPGNEQFF. The CDR3, as DNA: TGTGCCAGCAGTGATGGGCCGGGCAATGAGCAGTTCTTC. V gene TRBV6-5 combines with J gene TRBJ2-1, with D hard to call. Germline values: CDR1 MNHEY, CDR2 SVGAGI. There are 13 residues in the CDR3. V lost 5 bases and J lost 6, with 11 bases in between.

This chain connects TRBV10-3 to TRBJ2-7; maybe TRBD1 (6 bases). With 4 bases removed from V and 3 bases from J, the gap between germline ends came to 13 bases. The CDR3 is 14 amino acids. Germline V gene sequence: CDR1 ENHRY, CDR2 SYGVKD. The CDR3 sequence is CAISGAGTSYEQYF. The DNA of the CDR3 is TGTGCCATCAGTGGTGCCGGGACAAGCTACGAGCAGTACTTC.

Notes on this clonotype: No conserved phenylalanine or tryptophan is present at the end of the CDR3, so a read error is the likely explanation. CDR3 bases: TGCGCCAGCGGCGGCCAGGGCGGACGAGGGCTATCCAACTATGGCTACACCTCC. It yields the protein CASGGQGGRGLSNYGYTS. The chain is built from TRBV10-2 and TRBJ1-2; possible D gene TRBD1, 5 bases. CDR1 and CDR2 from the germline V gene are WSHSY and SAAADI. V was cut by 8 bases and J by 2 bases, with 27 bases left in between. This CDR3 is built from 18 residues.

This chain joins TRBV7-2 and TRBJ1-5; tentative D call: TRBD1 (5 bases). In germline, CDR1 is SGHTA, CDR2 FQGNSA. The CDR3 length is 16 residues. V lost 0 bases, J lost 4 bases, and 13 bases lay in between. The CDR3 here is CASSLAGPNLNQPQHF. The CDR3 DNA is TGTGCCAGCAGCTTAGCGGGACCCAATTTAAATCAGCCCCAGCATTTT.

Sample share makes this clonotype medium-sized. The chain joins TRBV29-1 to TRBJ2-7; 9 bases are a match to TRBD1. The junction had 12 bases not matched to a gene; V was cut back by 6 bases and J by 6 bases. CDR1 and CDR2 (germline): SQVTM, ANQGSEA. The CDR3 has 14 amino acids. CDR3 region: CSVDPGQGGLEQYF. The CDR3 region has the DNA TGCAGCGTCGACCCGGGACAGGGAGGCCTCGAGCAGTACTTC.